This TCR beta chain originates from a study of OX40 agonist ivuxolimab in advanced cancers. As for the study in general: The patients got ivuxolimab, which is an agonistic anti-OX40 (CD134) antibody. Patients were dosed intravenously with ivuxolimab at 0.01 to 10 mg/kg every 2 weeks. Participants, around 80% male, averaged about 59 years of age, ranging from roughly 23 to 80. Study outcomes and limitations: Clonal expansion was among the lowest in partial responders at 0.1-3.0 mg/kg, especially CD8+.

As for this clone: What it binds is not known. The junction shows a germline mismatch at one end, possibly a read error.

Generated by immunoSEQ multiplex PCR, the TCRdb table keeps only in-frame clones and is missing some. The sample shows under 100,000 clones, 92% of them seen only once. The CDR3 extends over 15 amino acids. CDR1 is SSHAT, CDR2 FNYEAQ, per germline (reference sequence). The rearrangement links TRBV7-7 to TRBJ2-3, with D hard to call. The source was CD4+ or CD8+ T cells sorted from blood, collected in a trial of the OX40 agonist ivuxolimab. The receptor was isolated from an adult with an advanced solid tumor such as melanoma, head and neck, liver or kidney cancer. The CDR3 DNA sequence: TGTGCTAGCAGCTCCCGACTGGCGGACACAGATACGCAGTATTTT. This sequence encodes CASSSRLADTDTQYF.